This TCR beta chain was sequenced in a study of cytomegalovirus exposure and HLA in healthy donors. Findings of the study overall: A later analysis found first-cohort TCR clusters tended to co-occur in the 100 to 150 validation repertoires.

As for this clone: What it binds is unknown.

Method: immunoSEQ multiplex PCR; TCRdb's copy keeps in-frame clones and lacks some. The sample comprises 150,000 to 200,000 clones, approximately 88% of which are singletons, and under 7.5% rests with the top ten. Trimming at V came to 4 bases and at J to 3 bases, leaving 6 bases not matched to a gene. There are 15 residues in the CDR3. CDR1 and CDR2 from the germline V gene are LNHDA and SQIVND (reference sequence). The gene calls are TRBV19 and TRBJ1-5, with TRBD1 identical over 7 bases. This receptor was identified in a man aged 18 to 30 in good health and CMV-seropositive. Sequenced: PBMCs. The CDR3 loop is CASSTRGQFNQPQHF. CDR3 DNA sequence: TGTGCCAGTAGTACTAGGGGGCAATTCAATCAGCCCCAGCATTTT.